This record covers a single TCR beta chain. This sample stems from a study of shared clonotypes between healthy human individuals. CDR3 size: 16 residues. Germline V gene data show CDR1 as ENHRY and CDR2 as SYGVKD. Trimming shortened V by 3 bases and J by 2 bases, and 16 bases separated the two germline ends. The protocol was immunoSEQ multiplex PCR, while the TCRdb copy is restricted to in-frame clones and leaves out a portion. The sample contains about 1.1 million clones, more than 75% of which appear only once. The sample taken for sequencing was memory CD4+ T cells from PBMCs. Subset of the sample: CD45RA-negative fraction. This TCR came from a man younger than 35 in good health. Some clones in this sample may be carry-over from other donors' samples. The chain couples TRBV10-3 to TRBJ1-2; D unresolved. The CDR3 protein is CAISDPLLTRNYGYTF. In nucleotides, the CDR3 is TGTGCCATCAGTGATCCCCTTTTGACTCGGAACTATGGCTACACCTTC.